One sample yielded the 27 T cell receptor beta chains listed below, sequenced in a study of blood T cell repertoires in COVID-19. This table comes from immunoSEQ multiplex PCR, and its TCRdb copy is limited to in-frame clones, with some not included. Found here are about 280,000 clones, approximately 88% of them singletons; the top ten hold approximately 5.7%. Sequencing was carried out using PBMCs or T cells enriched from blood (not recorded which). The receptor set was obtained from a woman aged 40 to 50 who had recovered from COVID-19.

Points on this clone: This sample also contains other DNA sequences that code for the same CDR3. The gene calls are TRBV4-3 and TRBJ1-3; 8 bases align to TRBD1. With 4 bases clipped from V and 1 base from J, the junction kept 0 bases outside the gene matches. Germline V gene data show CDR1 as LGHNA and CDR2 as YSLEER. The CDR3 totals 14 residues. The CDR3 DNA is TGCGCCAGCAGCCGGACAGGGTCTGGAAACACCATATATTTT. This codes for CASSRTGSGNTIYF.

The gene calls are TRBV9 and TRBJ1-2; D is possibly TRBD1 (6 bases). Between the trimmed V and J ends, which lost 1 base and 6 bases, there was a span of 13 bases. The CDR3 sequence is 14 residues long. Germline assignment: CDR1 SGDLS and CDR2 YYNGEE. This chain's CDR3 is CASSVPGTTNGYTF. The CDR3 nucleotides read TGTGCCAGCAGCGTACCCGGGACAACAAATGGCTACACCTTC.

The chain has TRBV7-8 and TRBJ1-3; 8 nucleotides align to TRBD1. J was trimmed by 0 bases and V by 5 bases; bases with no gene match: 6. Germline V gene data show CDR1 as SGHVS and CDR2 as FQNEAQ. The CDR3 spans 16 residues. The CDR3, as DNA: TGTGCCAGCAGCCTTGGGACAGGCTACTCTGGAAACACCATATATTTT. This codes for CASSLGTGYSGNTIYF.

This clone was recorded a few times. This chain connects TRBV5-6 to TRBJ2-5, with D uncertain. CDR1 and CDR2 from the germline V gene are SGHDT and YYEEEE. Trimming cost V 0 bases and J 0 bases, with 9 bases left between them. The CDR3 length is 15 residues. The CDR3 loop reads CASSLGLTHQETQYF. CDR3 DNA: TGTGCCAGCAGCTTGGGACTCACTCACCAAGAGACCCAGTACTTC.

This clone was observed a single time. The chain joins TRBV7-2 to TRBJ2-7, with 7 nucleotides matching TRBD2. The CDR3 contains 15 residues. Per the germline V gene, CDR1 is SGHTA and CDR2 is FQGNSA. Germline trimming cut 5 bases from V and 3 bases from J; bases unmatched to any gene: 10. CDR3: CASSPYPSGGYEQYF. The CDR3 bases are TGTGCCAGCAGCCCCTACCCTAGCGGAGGCTACGAGCAGTACTTC.

CDR3 DNA: TGTGCCAGCAGCCGAGGCGGGGGCGGTGGGGGCTACACCTTC. Encoded protein: CASSRGGGGGGYTF. The chain combines TRBV28 with TRBJ1-2, with D possibly matching TRBD1 (6 bases). Germline assignment: CDR1 MDHEN and CDR2 SYDVKM. V was clipped by 6 bases and J by 8 bases, with 19 bases between them. CDR3 length equals 14 residues.

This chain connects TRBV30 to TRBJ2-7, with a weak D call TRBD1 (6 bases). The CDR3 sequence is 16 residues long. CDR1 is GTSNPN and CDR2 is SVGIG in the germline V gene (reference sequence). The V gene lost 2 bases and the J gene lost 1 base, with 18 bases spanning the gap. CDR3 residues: CAWSRGGFGRSYEQYF. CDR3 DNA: TGTGCCTGGAGTAGAGGGGGTTTCGGCAGGTCCTACGAGCAGTACTTC.

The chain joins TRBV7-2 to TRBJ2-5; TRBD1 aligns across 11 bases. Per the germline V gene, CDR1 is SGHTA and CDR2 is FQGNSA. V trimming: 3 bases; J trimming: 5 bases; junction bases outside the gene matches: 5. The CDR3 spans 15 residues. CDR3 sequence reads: CASSFWTGGGETQYF. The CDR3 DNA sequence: TGTGCCAGCAGCTTTTGGACAGGGGGCGGGGAGACCCAGTACTTC.

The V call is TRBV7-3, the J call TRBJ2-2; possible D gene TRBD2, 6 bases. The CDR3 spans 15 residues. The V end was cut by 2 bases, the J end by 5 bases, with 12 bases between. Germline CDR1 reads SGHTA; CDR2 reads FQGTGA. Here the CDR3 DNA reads TGTGCCAGCAGCTTAGGGTTCCGGGAGACCGGGGAGCTGTTTTTT. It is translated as CASSLGFRETGELFF.

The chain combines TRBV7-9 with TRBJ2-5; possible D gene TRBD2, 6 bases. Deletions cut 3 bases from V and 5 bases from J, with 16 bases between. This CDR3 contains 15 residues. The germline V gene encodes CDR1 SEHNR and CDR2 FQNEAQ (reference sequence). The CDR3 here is CASSLRGRMAETQYF. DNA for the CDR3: TGTGCCAGCAGCTTGAGAGGGAGGATGGCGGAGACCCAGTACTTC. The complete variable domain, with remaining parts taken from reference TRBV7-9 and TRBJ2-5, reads DTGVSQNPRHKITKRGQNVTFRCDPISEHNRLYWYRQTLGQGPEFLTYFQNEAQLEKSRLLSDRFSAERPKGSFSTLEIQRTEQGDSAMYLCASSLRGRMAETQYFGPGTRLLVL.

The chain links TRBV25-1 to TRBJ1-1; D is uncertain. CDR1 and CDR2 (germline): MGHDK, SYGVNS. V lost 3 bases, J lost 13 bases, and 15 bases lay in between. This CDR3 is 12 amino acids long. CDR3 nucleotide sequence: TGTGCCAGCAGTGATGAGTGGTCACAGAGTTTCTTT. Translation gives CASSDEWSQSFF. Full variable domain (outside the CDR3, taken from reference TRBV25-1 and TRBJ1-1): EADIYQTPRYLVIGTGKKITLECSQTMGHDKMYWYQQDPGMELHLIHYSYGVNSTEKGDLSSESTVSRIRTEHFPLTLESARPSHTSQYLCASSDEWSQSFFGQGTRLTVV.

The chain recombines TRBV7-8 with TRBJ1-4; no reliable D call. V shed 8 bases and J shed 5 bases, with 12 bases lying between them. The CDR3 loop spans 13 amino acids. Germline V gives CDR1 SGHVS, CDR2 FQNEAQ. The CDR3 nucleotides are TGTGCCAGCGGGCGGGGAGAGAATGAAAAACTGTTTTTT. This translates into CASGRGENEKLFF.

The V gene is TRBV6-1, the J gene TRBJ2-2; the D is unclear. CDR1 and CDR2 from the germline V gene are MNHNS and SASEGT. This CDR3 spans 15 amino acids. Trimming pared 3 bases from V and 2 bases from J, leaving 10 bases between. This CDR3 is CASSEPRFNTGELFF. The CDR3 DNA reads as TGTGCCAGCAGTGAGCCTAGGTTCAACACCGGGGAGCTGTTTTTT.

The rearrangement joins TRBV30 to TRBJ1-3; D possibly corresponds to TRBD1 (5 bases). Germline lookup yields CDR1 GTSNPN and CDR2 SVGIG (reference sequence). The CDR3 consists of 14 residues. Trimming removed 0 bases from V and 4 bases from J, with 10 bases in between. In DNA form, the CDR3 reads TGTGCCTGGAGTGTAATGGGGCCCGGAAACACCATATATTTT. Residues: CAWSVMGPGNTIYF.

This CDR3 reads CASSERQGNQPQHF. CDR3 coding DNA: TGTGCCAGCAGTGAACGGCAGGGCAATCAGCCCCAGCATTTT. The genes are TRBV2 and TRBJ1-5, with D unclear. CDR1 SNHLY and CDR2 FYNNEI come from the germline V gene. The V gene lost 2 bases and the J gene lost 2 bases, with 7 bases spanning the gap. The CDR3 has 14 residues.

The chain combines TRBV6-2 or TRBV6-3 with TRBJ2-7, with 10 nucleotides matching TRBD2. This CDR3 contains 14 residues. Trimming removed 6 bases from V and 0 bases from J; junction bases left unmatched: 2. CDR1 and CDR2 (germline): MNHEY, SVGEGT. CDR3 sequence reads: CASSGLAASYEQYF. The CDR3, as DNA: TGTGCCAGCAGCGGACTAGCGGCCTCCTACGAGCAGTACTTC.

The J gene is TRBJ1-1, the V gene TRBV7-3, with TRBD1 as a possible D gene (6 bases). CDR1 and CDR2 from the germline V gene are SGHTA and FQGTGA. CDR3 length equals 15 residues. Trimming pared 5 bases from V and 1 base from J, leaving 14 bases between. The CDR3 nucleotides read TGTGCCAGCAGCCCAATTGTGGGGGCGAACACTGAAGCTTTCTTT. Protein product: CASSPIVGANTEAFF.

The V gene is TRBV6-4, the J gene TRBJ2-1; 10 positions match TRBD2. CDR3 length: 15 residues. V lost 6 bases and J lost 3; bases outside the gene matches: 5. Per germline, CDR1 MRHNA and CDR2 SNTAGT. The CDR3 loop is CASSLAGDNYNEQFF. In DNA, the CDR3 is TGTGCCAGCAGCCTAGCGGGAGATAACTACAATGAGCAGTTCTTC.

The CDR3 DNA reads TGTGCCAGCAGCTTGGGACAATACAATGAGCAGTTCTTC. It specifies CASSLGQYNEQFF. The rearrangement joins TRBV7-2 to TRBJ2-1; possible D gene TRBD1, 6 bases. CDR1 is SGHTA and CDR2 is FQGNSA in the germline V gene. This CDR3 has 13 residues. V was clipped by 3 bases and J by 4 bases, with 7 bases between them.

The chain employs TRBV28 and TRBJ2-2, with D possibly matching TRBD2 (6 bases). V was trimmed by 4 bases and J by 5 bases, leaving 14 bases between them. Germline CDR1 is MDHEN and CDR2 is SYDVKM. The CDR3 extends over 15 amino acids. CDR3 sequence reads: CASSSLRAGTGELFF. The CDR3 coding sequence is TGTGCCAGCAGTTCACTCAGGGCGGGGACCGGGGAGCTGTTTTTT.

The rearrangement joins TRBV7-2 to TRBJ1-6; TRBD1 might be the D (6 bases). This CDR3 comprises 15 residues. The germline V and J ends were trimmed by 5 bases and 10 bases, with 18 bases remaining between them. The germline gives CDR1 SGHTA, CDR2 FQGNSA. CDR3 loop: CASSLGHRVGSPLHF. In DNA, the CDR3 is TGTGCCAGCAGCCTAGGGCACAGGGTGGGATCACCCCTCCACTTT.

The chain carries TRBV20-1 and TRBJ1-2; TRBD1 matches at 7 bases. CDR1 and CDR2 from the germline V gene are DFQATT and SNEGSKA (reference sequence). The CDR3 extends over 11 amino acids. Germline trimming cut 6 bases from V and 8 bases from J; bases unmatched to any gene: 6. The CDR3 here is CSANRGGGYTF. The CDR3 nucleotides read TGCAGTGCCAACAGGGGTGGAGGCTACACCTTC.

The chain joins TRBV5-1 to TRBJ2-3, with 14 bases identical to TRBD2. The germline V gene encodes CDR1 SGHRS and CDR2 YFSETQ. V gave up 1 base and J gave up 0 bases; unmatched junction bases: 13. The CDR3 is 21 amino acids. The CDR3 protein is CASSLYGTSGSSITSTDTQYF. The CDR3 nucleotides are TGCGCCAGCAGCTTGTATGGGACTAGCGGGAGCTCGATAACTAGCACAGATACGCAGTATTTT.

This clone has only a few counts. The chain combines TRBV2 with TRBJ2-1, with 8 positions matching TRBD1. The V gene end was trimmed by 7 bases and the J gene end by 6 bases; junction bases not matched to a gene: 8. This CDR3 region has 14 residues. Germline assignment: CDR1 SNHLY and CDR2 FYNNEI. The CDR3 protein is CASKWDRRSNEQFF. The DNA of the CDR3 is TGTGCCAGCAAATGGGACAGGCGTTCCAATGAGCAGTTCTTC.

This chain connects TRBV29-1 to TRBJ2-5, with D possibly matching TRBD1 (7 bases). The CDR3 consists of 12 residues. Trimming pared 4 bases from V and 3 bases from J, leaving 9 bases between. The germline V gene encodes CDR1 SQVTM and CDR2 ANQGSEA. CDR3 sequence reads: CSVAGGKETQYF. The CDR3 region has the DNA TGCAGCGTTGCAGGGGGGAAAGAGACCCAGTACTTC.

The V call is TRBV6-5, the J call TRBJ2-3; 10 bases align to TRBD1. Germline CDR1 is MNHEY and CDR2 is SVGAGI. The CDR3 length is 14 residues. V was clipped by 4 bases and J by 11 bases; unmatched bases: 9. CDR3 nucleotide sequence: TGTGCCAGCAGTTCCCCCCGGGACAGGGGCAGGCAGTATTTT. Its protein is CASSSPRDRGRQYF.

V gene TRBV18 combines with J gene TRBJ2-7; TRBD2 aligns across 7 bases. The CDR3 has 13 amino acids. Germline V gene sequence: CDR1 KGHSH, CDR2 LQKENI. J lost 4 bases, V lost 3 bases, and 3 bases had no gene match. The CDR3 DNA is TGTGCCAGCTCACCGCCTAGCGGTTACGAGCAGTACTTC. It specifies CASSPPSGYEQYF.